A selection of T cell receptor beta chains follows, all from one sample in a study of untreated major depressive disorder. Method: immunoSEQ multiplex PCR; TCRdb's copy keeps in-frame clones and lacks some. The repertoire holds 20,000 to 25,000 clones, with roughly 86% as singletons. The source material was CD4+ T cells from PBMCs. Source of these receptors: a woman under 40 in good health. Each CDR3 is given without its conserved first and last residue.

v_gene,j_gene,CDR3aa
TRBV28,TRBJ2-7,ASSSSGTTYYEQY
TRBV2,TRBJ1-5,ASSVQGVSNQPQH
TRBV5-6,TRBJ2-5,ASSPRRLAGVLQETQY
TRBV5-4,TRBJ2-3,ASSPKSGDDTQY
TRBV4-3,TRBJ1-3,ASSQVRVLSGNTIY
TRBV7-8,TRBJ1-1,ASSLARGWGGRAF
TRBV29-1,TRBJ1-1,SAQRPIEAF
TRBV6-1,TRBJ2-7,ASSGPGQGTYEQY
TRBV6-1,TRBJ1-6,ASSPRSYNSPLH
TRBV30,TRBJ2-7,AWSVQGEQY
TRBV25-1,TRBJ1-3,ASSEVGNTIY
TRBV5-4,TRBJ2-5,ASSAGVETQY
TRBV10-3,TRBJ1-2,AIRSGGHSLT
TRBV15,TRBJ1-2,ATSREPRDRVPGYT
TRBV10-3,TRBJ1-2,AISPRQGTQFNYGYT
TRBV5-4,TRBJ2-3,AARIYSSTDTQY
TRBV11-2,TRBJ2-3,ATSGGPGTQY
TRBV6-1,TRBJ1-4,ASSGDRVNEKLF
TRBV29-1,TRBJ2-7,SVRQGPSYEQY
TRBV11-2,TRBJ2-6,ASSRRTDPLGANVLT
TRBV7-2,TRBJ1-3,ASSPGTSSGNTIY
TRBV27,TRBJ2-7,ASSLWASGYEQY
TRBV7-3,TRBJ1-1,ASSFSGRNTEAF
TRBV4-3,TRBJ2-7,ASSRGDGEQY
TRBV6-4,TRBJ2-7,ASSNGYGEQY
TRBV29-1,TRBJ1-2,SVDLGSPYGYT